The T cell receptor (beta chain) under discussion was sequenced for a study of T cells in localized non-small cell lung cancer. Repertoires were generated with immunoSEQ multiplex PCR, while TCRdb's copy carries only in-frame clones and drops some. Among nearly 35,000 clones, 88% were seen once, and the ten largest hold under 5.5%. Notes on this clone: Its matching antigen is unknown.

Study-level results: Highest T cell clonality was seen in uninvolved adjacent lung, surpassing that measured in tumor.

The receptor comes from a woman aged 35-75 years with stage I lung adenocarcinoma. The sequencing used peripheral blood, collected before any cancer treatment.

CDR3 region: CASSLNRDPDYGYTF. CDR3 DNA: TGTGCCAGCAGCTTAAACCGGGACCCAGACTATGGCTACACCTTC. This chain joins TRBV11-3 and TRBJ1-2, with a weak D call TRBD1 (5 bases). CDR1 is SGHNT and CDR2 is YENEEA in the germline V gene. V gave up 2 bases and J gave up 3 bases, with 13 bases separating them. The CDR3 runs to 15 residues.